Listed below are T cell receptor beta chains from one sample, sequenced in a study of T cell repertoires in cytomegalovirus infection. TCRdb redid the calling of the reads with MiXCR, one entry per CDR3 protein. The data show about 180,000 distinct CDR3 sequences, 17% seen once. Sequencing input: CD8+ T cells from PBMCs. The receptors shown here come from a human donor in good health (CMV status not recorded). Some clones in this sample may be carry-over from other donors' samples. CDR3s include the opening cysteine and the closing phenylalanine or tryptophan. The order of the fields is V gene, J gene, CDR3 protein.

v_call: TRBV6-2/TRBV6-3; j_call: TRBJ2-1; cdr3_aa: CASSPTSGVDEQFF
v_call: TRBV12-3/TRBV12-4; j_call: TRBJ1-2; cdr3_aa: CASSSRGGLFYGYTF
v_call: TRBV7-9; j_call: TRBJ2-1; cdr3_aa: CASSVVSGGATEQFF
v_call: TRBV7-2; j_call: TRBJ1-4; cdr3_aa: CASSLNGINEKLFF
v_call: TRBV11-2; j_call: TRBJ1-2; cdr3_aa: CASSLGTADYGYTF
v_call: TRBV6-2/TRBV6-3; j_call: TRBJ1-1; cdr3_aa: CASSRRTDLEAFF
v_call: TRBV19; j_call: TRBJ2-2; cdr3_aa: CASSSRLAGDLTGELFF
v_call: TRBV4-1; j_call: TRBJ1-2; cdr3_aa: CASSQEDSSADIYGYTF
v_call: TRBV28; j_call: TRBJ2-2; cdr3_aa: CASEKSRQGGELFF
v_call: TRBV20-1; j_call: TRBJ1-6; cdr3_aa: CSARDRDSSSYNSPLHF
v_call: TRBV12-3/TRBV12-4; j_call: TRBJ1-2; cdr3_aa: CASSLPGARYGYTF
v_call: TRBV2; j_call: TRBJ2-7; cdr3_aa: CASRDRYEQYF
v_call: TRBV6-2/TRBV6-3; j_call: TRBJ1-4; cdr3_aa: CASSYSTGRMEKLFF
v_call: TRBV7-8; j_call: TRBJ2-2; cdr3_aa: CASSLAHVSGSCFF
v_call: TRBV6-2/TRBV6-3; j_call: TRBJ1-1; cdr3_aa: CASSYLPGQGAFF
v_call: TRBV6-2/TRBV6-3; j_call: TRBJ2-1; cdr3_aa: CASSSAHRNNEQFF
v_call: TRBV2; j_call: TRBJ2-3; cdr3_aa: CANARGQTDTQYF
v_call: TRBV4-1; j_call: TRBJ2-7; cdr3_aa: CASSQGVAYEQYF
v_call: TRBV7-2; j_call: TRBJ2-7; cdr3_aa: CASSLRSQASYEQYF
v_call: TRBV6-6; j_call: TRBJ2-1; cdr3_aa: CASSYSIGYRTYNEQFF
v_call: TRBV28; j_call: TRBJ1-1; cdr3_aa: CASSYPRTGMNTEAFF
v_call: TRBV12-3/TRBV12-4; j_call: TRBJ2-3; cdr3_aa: CASNGGPGIDTQYF
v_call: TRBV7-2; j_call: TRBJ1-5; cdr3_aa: CASSLGLQPQHF
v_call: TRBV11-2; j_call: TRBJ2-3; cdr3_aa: CASSLRPTSVEDTQYF
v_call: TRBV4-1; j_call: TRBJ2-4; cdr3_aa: CASSEGDWWNIQYF
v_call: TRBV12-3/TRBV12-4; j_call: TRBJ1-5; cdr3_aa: CASSPRQWNSNQPQHF
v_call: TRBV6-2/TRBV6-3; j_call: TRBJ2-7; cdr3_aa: CASSYSGSEQYF
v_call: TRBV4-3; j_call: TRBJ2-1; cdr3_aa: CASSQAGLARDEQFF
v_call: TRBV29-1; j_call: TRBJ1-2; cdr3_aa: CSVEDRGREVYGYTF
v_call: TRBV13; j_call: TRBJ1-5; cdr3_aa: CASSAQGGWNQPQHF
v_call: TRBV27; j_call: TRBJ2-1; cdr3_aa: CASSRRRTGGHEQFF
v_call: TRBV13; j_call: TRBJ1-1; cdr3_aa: CASSLGTAGAFF
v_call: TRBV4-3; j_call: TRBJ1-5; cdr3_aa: CASSLLWEGNQPQHF
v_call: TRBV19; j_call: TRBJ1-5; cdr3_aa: CASSPIADRREQPQHF
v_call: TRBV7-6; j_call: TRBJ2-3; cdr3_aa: CASSLAVDTQYF
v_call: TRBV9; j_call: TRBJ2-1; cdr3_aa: CASSGGLAGNEQFF
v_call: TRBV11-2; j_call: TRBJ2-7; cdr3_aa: CASSLEGSFYEQYF
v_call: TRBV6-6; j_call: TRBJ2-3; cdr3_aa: CASSYYRGTDTQYF
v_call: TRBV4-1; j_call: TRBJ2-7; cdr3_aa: CASSQGPTYEQYF
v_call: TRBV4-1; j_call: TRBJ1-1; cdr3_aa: CASSPNPTAEAFF
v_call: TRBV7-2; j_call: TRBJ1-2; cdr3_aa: CASSLDRLANYGYTF
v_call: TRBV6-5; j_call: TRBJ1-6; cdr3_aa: CASSETQGANSPLHF
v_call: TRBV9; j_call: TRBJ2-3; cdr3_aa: CASSPEGPRTDTQYF
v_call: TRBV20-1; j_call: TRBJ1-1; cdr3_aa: CSAMGQGMNTEAFF
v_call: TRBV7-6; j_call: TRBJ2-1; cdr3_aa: CASGTGGLNEQFF
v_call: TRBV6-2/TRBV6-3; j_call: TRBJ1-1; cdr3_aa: CASSYRGLGTEAFF
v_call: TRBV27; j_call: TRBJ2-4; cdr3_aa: CASSYGIAKNIQYF
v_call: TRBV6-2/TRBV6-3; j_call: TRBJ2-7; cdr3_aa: CASSYLRRRGRVEQYF
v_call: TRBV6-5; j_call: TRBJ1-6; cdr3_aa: CASSYLGQGESPLHF
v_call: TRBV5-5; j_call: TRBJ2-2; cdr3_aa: CASSFPTGGSNTGELFF
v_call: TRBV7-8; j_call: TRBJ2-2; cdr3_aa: CASSLRTDPLLNTGELFF
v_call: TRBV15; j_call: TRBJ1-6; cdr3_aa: CATSRSTSGQNSPLHF
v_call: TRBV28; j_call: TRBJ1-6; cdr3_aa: CASSSAGDSYNSPLHF
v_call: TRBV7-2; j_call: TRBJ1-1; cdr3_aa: CASSFISPPAAANTEAFF
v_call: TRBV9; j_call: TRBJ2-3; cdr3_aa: CASSESGLGADTQYF